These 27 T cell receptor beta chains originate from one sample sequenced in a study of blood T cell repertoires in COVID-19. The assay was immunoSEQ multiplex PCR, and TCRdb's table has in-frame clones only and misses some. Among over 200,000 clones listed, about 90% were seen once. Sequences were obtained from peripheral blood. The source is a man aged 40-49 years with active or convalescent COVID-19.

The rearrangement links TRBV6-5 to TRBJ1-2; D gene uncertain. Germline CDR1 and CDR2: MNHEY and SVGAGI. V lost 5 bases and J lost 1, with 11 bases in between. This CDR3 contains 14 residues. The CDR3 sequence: CASSPSPFNYGYTF. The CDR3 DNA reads TGTGCCAGCAGTCCGAGTCCTTTTAACTATGGCTACACCTTC.

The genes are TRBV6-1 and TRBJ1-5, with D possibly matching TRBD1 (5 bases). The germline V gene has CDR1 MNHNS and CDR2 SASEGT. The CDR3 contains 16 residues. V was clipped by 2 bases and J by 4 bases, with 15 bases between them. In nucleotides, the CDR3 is TGTGCCAGCAGTGAATCGGGCGGCTCAGGGAATCAGCCCCAGCATTTT. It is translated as CASSESGGSGNQPQHF.

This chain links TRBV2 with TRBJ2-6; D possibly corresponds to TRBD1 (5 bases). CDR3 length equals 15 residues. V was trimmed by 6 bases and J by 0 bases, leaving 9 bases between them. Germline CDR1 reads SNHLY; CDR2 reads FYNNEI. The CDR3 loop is CASRTANSGANVLTF. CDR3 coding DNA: TGTGCCAGCAGGACAGCCAACTCTGGGGCCAACGTCCTGACTTTC.

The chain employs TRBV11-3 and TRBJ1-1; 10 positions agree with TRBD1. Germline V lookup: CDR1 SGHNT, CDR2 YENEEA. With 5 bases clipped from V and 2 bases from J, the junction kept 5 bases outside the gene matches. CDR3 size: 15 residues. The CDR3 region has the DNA TGTGCCAGCAGCCCCCGGACAGGGGGTAACACTGAAGCTTTCTTT. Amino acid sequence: CASSPRTGGNTEAFF.

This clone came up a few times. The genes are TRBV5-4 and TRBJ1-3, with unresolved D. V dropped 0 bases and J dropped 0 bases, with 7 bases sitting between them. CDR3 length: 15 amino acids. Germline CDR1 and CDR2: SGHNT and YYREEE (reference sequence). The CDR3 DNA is TGTGCCAGCAGCTTGGCTCCCCCCTCTGGAAACACCATATATTTT. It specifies CASSLAPPSGNTIYF.

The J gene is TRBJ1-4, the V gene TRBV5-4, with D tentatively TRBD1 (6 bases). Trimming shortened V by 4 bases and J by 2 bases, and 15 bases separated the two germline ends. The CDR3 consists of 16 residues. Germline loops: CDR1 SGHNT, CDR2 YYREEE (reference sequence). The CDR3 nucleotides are TGTGCCAGCAGCCGGGGGGCGGGGGCCACTAATGAAAAACTGTTTTTT. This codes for CASSRGAGATNEKLFF. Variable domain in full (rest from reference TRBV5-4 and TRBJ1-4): ETGVTQSPTHLIKTRGQQVTLRCSSQSGHNTVSWYQQALGQGPQFIFQYYREEENGRGNFPPRFSGLQFPNYSSELNVNALELDDSALYLCASSRGAGATNEKLFFGSGTQLSVL.

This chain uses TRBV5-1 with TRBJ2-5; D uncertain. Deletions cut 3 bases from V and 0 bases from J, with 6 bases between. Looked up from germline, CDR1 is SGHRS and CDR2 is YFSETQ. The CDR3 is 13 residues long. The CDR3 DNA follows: TGCGCCAGCAGCTACCAGTACCAAGAGACCCAGTACTTC. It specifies CASSYQYQETQYF.

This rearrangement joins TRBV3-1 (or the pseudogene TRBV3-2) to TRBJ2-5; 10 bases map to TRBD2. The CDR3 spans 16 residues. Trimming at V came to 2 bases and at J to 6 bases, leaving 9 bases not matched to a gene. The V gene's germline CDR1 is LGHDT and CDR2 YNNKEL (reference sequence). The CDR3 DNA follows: TGTGCCAGCAGCCAATTTCGAGCGGGAGGGCCTCAGACCCAGTACTTC. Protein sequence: CASSQFRAGGPQTQYF.

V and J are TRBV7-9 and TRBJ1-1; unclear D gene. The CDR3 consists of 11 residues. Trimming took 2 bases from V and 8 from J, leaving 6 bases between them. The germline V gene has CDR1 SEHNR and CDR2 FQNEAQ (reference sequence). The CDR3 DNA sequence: TGTGCCAGCAGCTTACGACAAGAAGCTTTCTTT. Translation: CASSLRQEAFF.

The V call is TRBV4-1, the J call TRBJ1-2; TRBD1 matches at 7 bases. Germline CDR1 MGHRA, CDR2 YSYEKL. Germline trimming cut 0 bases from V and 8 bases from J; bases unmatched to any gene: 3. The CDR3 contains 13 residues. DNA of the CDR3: TGCGCCAGCAGCCAAGACAGGGGGAACGGCTACACCTTC. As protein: CASSQDRGNGYTF.

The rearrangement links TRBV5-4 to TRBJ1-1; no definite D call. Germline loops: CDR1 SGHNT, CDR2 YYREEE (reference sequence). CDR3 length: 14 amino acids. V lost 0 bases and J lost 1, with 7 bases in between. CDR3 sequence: CASSLETANTEAFF. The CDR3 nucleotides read TGTGCCAGCAGCTTGGAAACAGCGAACACTGAAGCTTTCTTT.

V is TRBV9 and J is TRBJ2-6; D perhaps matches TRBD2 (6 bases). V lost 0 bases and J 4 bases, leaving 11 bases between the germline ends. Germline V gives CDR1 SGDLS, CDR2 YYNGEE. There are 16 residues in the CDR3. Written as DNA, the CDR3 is TGTGCCAGCAGCGTAGCTTGGGGAGGAGGGGCCAACGTCCTGACTTTC. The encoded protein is CASSVAWGGGANVLTF.

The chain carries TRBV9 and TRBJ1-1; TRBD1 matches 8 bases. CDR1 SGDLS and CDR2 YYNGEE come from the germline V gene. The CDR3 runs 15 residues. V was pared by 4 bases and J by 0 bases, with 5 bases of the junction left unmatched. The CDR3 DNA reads TGTGCCAGCAGCTCGAGGACAGGGTTGAACACTGAAGCTTTCTTT. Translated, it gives CASSSRTGLNTEAFF.

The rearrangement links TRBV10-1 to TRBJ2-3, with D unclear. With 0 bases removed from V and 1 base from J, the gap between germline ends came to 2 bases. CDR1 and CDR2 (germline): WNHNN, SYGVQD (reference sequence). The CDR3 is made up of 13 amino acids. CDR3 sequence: CASSESGTDTQYF. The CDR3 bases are TGCGCCAGCAGTGAGTCCGGCACAGATACGCAGTATTTT.

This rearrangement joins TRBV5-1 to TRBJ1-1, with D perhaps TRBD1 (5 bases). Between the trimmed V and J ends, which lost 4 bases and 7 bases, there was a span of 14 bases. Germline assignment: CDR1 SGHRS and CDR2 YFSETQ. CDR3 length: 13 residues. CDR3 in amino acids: CASSPAGGIEAFF. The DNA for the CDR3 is TGCGCCAGCAGCCCCGCGGGGGGAATTGAAGCTTTCTTT.

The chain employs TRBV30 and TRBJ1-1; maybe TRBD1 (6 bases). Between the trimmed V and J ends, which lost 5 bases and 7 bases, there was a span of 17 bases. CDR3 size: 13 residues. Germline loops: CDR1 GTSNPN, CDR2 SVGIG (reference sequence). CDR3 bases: TGTGCCTGGCAAAGGGGGGGTACCCATGAAGCTTTCTTT. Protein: CAWQRGGTHEAFF.

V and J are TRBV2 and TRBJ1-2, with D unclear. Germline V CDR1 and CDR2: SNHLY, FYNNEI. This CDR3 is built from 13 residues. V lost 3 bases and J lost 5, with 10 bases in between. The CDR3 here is CASSETSSYGYTF. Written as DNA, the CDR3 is TGTGCCAGCAGTGAGACAAGTTCGTATGGCTACACCTTC.

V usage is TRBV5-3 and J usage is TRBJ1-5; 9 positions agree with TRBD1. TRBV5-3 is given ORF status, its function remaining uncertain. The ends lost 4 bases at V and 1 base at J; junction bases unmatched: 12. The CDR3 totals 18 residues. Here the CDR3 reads CARSPRDREGQSNQPQHF. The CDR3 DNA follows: TGTGCCAGAAGCCCCCGGGACAGGGAAGGACAGAGCAATCAGCCCCAGCATTTT.

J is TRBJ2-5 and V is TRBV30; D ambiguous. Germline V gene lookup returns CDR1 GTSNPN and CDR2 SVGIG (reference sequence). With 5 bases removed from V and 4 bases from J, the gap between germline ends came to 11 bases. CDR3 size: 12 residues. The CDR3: CAWELNGETQYF. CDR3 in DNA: TGTGCCTGGGAACTCAACGGAGAGACCCAGTACTTC.

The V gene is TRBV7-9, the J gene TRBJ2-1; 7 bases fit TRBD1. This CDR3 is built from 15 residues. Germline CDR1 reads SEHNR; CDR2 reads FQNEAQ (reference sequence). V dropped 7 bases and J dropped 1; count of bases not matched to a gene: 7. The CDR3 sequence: CASTPGTASYNEQFF. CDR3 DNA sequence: TGTGCCAGCACCCCCGGGACAGCTTCCTACAATGAGCAGTTCTTC.

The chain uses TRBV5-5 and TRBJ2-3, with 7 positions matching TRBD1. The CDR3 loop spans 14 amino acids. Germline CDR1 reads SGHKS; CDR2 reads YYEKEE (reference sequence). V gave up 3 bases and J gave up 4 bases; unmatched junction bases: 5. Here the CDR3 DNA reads TGTGCCAGCAGCTCCCGGACAGGATCAGATACGCAGTATTTT. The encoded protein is CASSSRTGSDTQYF.

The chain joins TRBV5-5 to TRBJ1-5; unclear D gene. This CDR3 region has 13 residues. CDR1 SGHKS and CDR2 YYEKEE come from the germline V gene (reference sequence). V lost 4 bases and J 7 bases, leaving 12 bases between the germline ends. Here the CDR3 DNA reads TGTGCCAGCAGCCTTGGGTCGGGGCAGCCCCAGCATTTT. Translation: CASSLGSGQPQHF.

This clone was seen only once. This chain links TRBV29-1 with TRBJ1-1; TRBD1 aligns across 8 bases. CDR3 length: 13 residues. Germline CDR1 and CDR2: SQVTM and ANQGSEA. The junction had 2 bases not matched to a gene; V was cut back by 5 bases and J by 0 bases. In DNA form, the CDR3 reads TGCAGCGTTAACAGGGGGATGAACACTGAAGCTTTCTTT. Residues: CSVNRGMNTEAFF.

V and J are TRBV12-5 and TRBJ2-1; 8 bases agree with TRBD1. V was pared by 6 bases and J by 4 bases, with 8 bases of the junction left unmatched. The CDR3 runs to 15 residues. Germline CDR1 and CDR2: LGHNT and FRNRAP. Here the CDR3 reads CASGLDRASYNEQFF. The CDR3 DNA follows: TGTGCTAGTGGCCTGGACAGGGCTTCTTACAATGAGCAGTTCTTC.

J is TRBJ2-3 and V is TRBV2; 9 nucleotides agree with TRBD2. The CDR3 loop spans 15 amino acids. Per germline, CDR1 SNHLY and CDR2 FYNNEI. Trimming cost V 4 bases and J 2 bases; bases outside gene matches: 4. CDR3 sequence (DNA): TGTGCCAGCAGTGGGCTAGCGGGACTCACAGATACGCAGTATTTT. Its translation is CASSGLAGLTDTQYF.

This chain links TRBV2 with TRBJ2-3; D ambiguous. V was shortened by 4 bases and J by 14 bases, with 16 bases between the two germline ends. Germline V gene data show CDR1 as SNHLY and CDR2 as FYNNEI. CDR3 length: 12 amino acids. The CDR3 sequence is CASSVPPEFLYF. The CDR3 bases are TGTGCCAGCAGTGTCCCACCTGAGTTTTTGTATTTT.

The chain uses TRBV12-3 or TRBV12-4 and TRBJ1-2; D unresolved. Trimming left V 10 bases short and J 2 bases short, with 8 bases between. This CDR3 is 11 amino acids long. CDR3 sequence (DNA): TGTGCCACCGGACTGAACTATGGCTACACCTTC. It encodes CATGLNYGYTF.